Presented here are 31 T cell receptor beta chains from one specimen sequenced in a study of blood T cell repertoires in COVID-19. TCRdb's table, derived via immunoSEQ multiplex PCR, lists solely in-frame clones and lacks some. The profile shows around 180,000 clones, about 90% of them singletons. Sequenced material: peripheral blood. These receptors were taken from a man between 65 and 79 years old with active or convalescent COVID-19.

The chain combines TRBV5-1 with TRBJ2-1; D remains unclear. The germline V gene has CDR1 SGHRS and CDR2 YFSETQ. This CDR3 region has 13 residues. V lost 0 bases and J lost 3, with 4 bases in between. The CDR3 protein is CASSLGHYNEQFF. CDR3 sequence (DNA): TGCGCCAGCAGCTTGGGGCACTACAATGAGCAGTTCTTC.

V and J are TRBV20-1 and TRBJ1-3, with no clear D. Germline V gene sequence: CDR1 DFQATT, CDR2 SNEGSKA (reference sequence). The CDR3 length is 13 residues. V lost 6 bases and J lost 0, with 9 bases in between. The CDR3, as DNA: TGCAGTGCCAGTTGGCCCTCTGGAAACACCATATATTTT. Its protein product is CSASWPSGNTIYF.

V usage is TRBV5-1 and J usage is TRBJ2-5, with D possibly matching TRBD1 (5 bases). Germline-derived CDR1 and CDR2 are SGHRS and YFSETQ. The CDR3 consists of 15 residues. The ends were cut back, 0 bases at V and 1 base at J, with 10 bases in the middle. CDR3 nucleotides: TGCGCCAGCAGCTTGGGGTCCAGGGTCCAAGAGACCCAGTACTTC. Its protein is CASSLGSRVQETQYF.

The chain joins TRBV6-5 to TRBJ2-1; TRBD2 matches at 10 bases. CDR1 MNHEY and CDR2 SVGAGI come from the germline V gene. This CDR3 contains 16 residues. V gave up 0 bases and J gave up 6 bases; unmatched junction bases: 5. CDR3 amino acids: CASSYSLAGVINEQFF. In nucleotides, the CDR3 is TGTGCCAGCAGTTACTCTCTAGCGGGAGTAATCAATGAGCAGTTCTTC.

This clone has a single count. This chain uses TRBV7-2 with TRBJ2-7; possible D gene TRBD1, 6 bases. V was cut by 5 bases and J by 3 bases, with 11 bases left in between. The CDR3 covers 13 residues. Germline V gene lookup returns CDR1 SGHTA and CDR2 FQGNSA. In DNA form, the CDR3 reads TGTGCCAGCAGCAACGACAGGATCTACGAGCAGTACTTC. This codes for CASSNDRIYEQYF.

Here the CDR3 reads CASSASGVLLNIQYF. As DNA, the CDR3 is TGTGCCAGCAGTGCTAGCGGGGTCCTCCTAAACATTCAGTACTTC. The chain has TRBV6-6 and TRBJ2-4, with 9 nucleotides matching TRBD2. The CDR3 runs 15 residues. Germline lookup yields CDR1 MNHNY and CDR2 SVGAGI (reference sequence). V shed 5 bases and J 6 bases; nucleotides not matched to a gene: 8.

The V and J genes are TRBV5-1 and TRBJ2-2; 7 bases line up with TRBD1. The CDR3 is 14 residues long. Trimming removed 4 bases from V and 1 base from J; junction bases left unmatched: 1. CDR1 is SGHRS, CDR2 YFSETQ, per germline. CDR3 DNA: TGCGCCAGCAGCAGGGACAGGAACACCGGGGAGCTGTTTTTT. Protein: CASSRDRNTGELFF.

The gene calls are TRBV11-2 and TRBJ2-7, with TRBD1 matching over 9 bases. The CDR3 contains 15 residues. CDR1 SGHAT and CDR2 FQNNGV come from the germline V gene. The CDR3 is CASSLSRGTGPPVGV. CDR3 nucleotides: TGTGCCAGCAGCCTAAGTCGTGGGACAGGGCCCCCCGTAGGCGTC.

The rearrangement links TRBV4-1 to TRBJ1-1; possible D gene TRBD1, 6 bases. Germline V gene lookup returns CDR1 MGHRA and CDR2 YSYEKL. Trimming took off 7 bases at V and 5 bases at J, with 20 bases between the two ends. This CDR3 has 15 residues. The CDR3 region is CASTFRDTNPTEAFF. CDR3 nucleotide sequence: TGCGCCAGCACCTTCCGGGACACCAATCCAACTGAAGCTTTCTTT.

Turning to this clone: Other DNA sequences from this sample encode an identical CDR3 as well. V is TRBV27 and J is TRBJ1-2; a possible D gene is TRBD1 (5 bases). This CDR3 is 13 amino acids long. Germline-derived CDR1 and CDR2 are MNHEY and SMNVEV (reference sequence). Trimming took off 5 bases at V and 2 bases at J, with 9 bases between the two ends. The CDR3 protein is CASSLRENYGYTF. The CDR3 region has the DNA TGTGCCAGCAGTCTCAGGGAAAACTATGGCTACACCTTC.

In this sample, this clone turned up once. This chain joins TRBV28 and TRBJ1-5; the match to TRBD1 covers 12 bases. J gave up 0 bases and V 6 bases, and 9 bases lay outside the gene matches. The CDR3 totals 18 residues. Germline V gives CDR1 MDHEN, CDR2 SYDVKM. CDR3 coding DNA: TGTGCCAGCAGCCCCGGGACAGGGGGCCAGTATAGCAATCAGCCCCAGCATTTT. This gives the protein CASSPGTGGQYSNQPQHF.

This chain links TRBV5-4 with TRBJ1-2; 7 bases match TRBD1. CDR1 and CDR2 from the germline V gene are SGHNT and YYREEE (reference sequence). This CDR3 spans 16 amino acids. After removal of 1 base from V and 3 bases from J, the junction contained 9 bases not matched to a gene. CDR3: CASSLNRGTVDYGYTF. The CDR3, as DNA: TGTGCCAGCAGCTTGAACAGGGGAACTGTGGACTATGGCTACACCTTC. Based on the CDR3 plus reference TRBV5-4 and TRBJ1-2, the full variable domain is ETGVTQSPTHLIKTRGQQVTLRCSSQSGHNTVSWYQQALGQGPQFIFQYYREEENGRGNFPPRFSGLQFPNYSSELNVNALELDDSALYLCASSLNRGTVDYGYTFGSGTRLTVV.

CDR3 in amino acids: CATSDGAGSEGWNEQFF. In DNA form, the CDR3 reads TGTGCCACCAGTGATGGAGCCGGGAGCGAGGGTTGGAATGAGCAGTTCTTC. The V call is TRBV24-1, the J call TRBJ2-1; tentative D call: TRBD2 (6 bases). The CDR3 is made up of 17 amino acids. Between the trimmed V and J ends, which lost 3 bases and 7 bases, there was a span of 21 bases. CDR1 and CDR2 from the germline V gene are KGHDR and SFDVKD.

This chain connects TRBV6-4 to TRBJ2-1; 9 bases are shared with TRBD2. This CDR3 has 15 amino acids. The germline V gene encodes CDR1 MRHNA and CDR2 SNTAGT. Germline trimming cut 5 bases from V and 2 bases from J; bases unmatched to any gene: 4. Here the CDR3 DNA reads TGTGCCAGCAGTTTAGCGGGAGTACCCTACAATGAGCAGTTCTTC. This sequence encodes CASSLAGVPYNEQFF.

This chain links TRBV6-5 with TRBJ1-4; possibly TRBD1 for D (6 bases). There are 14 residues in the CDR3. Germline lookup yields CDR1 MNHEY and CDR2 SVGAGI. The germline V and J ends were trimmed by 0 bases and 7 bases, with 9 bases remaining between them. The CDR3 spells CASSYSGGGEKLFF. CDR3 nucleotide sequence: TGTGCCAGCAGTTACTCAGGGGGTGGTGAAAAACTGTTTTTT.

The chain couples TRBV28 to TRBJ1-2; D call uncertain. CDR1 is MDHEN and CDR2 is SYDVKM in the germline V gene. The CDR3 totals 14 residues. Trimming shortened V by 6 bases and J by 7 bases, and 18 bases separated the two germline ends. The CDR3 DNA follows: TGTGCCAGCAGAACCCCGGGGAGTGAAGGTGGCTACACCTTC. Amino acid sequence: CASRTPGSEGGYTF.

The CDR3 coding sequence is TGCGCCAGCAGCTTGGACAGTCGGAACTATGGCTACACCTTC. Its protein product is CASSLDSRNYGYTF. The chain combines TRBV5-1 with TRBJ1-2; D remains unclear. The V gene's germline CDR1 is SGHRS and CDR2 YFSETQ. The CDR3 extends over 14 amino acids. V was trimmed by 0 bases and J by 2 bases, leaving 8 bases between them.

In this sample, this clone turned up a few times. The genes are TRBV19 and TRBJ1-5; D possibly corresponds to TRBD1 (6 bases). Trimming took off 2 bases at V and 3 bases at J, with 8 bases between the two ends. Per the germline V gene, CDR1 is LNHDA and CDR2 is SQIVND (reference sequence). The CDR3 extends over 14 amino acids. In DNA, the CDR3 is TGTGCCAGTAGTATAAGGGGGTTCAATCAGCCCCAGCATTTT. It specifies CASSIRGFNQPQHF.

The genes are TRBV7-9 and TRBJ1-2; no firm D call. The V gene lost 1 base and the J gene lost 4 bases, with 7 bases spanning the gap. The length of the CDR3 is 13 residues. Germline values: CDR1 SEHNR, CDR2 FQNEAQ (reference sequence). The CDR3 region is CASSLGAGYGYTF. CDR3 in DNA: TGTGCCAGCAGCTTAGGAGCAGGCTATGGCTACACCTTC. The variable domain in full, completed from reference TRBV7-9 and TRBJ1-2, reads DTGVSQNPRHKITKRGQNVTFRCDPISEHNRLYWYRQTLGQGPEFLTYFQNEAQLEKSRLLSDRFSAERPKGSFSTLEIQRTEQGDSAMYLCASSLGAGYGYTFGSGTRLTVV.

This rearrangement joins TRBV5-1 to TRBJ2-2; 8 bases line up with TRBD1. The CDR3 has 16 residues. With 0 bases clipped from V and 8 bases from J, the junction kept 9 bases outside the gene matches. Germline lookup yields CDR1 SGHRS and CDR2 YFSETQ. CDR3 DNA: TGCGCCAGCAGCTTGGTGCAGGGGGCCTCAACGGGGGAGCTGTTTTTT. Amino acids: CASSLVQGASTGELFF.

This clone appeared a single time. The chain is built from TRBV6-2 or TRBV6-3 and TRBJ1-5; the match to TRBD1 covers 8 bases. CDR1 and CDR2 (germline): MNHEY, SVGEGT. The CDR3 has 18 residues. Trimming at V came to 4 bases and at J to 3 bases, leaving 14 bases not matched to a gene. CDR3 DNA sequence: TGTGCCAGCAGTTCGCAGGGGGCAAAAGGGATTGACAATCAGCCCCAGCATTTT. It codes for CASSSQGAKGIDNQPQHF.

The chain joins TRBV6-2 or TRBV6-3 to TRBJ1-6; tentative D call: TRBD1 (6 bases). The germline V gene encodes CDR1 MNHEY and CDR2 SVGEGT. CDR3 length equals 13 residues. V lost 4 bases and J 9 bases, leaving 10 bases between the germline ends. CDR3 sequence (DNA): TGTGCCAGCAGTTGGACAGCCTCTTCACCCCTCCACTTT. Protein: CASSWTASSPLHF.

The chain is built from TRBV18 and TRBJ2-1, with 7 bases matching TRBD2. The J segment lost 6 bases and the V segment lost 6 bases, leaving 8 bases of the junction unmatched. Looked up from germline, CDR1 is KGHSH and CDR2 is LQKENI. This CDR3 region has 14 residues. In DNA, the CDR3 is TGTGCCAGCTCCGTGGAGCGGGACGGCAATGAGCAGTTCTTC. Its translation is CASSVERDGNEQFF.

J is TRBJ1-2 and V is TRBV4-3, with D possibly TRBD1 on 5 matching bases. Germline CDR1 reads LGHNA; CDR2 reads YSLEER. Trimming stripped 3 bases from V and 2 bases from J, with 25 bases between. This CDR3 comprises 19 residues. In DNA, the CDR3 is TGCGCCAGCAGCCAGTTTCTGGGGGGGTCGGGACTGGGGAACTATGGCTACACCTTC. Translating it yields CASSQFLGGSGLGNYGYTF.

The chain joins TRBV29-1 to TRBJ2-1; 11 bases match TRBD1. This CDR3 is built from 16 residues. Germline V gives CDR1 SQVTM, CDR2 ANQGSEA. V dropped 6 bases and J dropped 6; count of bases not matched to a gene: 13. The CDR3 nucleotides are TGCAGCGTGACCAGCTTGGGACAGGGGGTCGGCAATGAGCAGTTCTTC. Encoded protein: CSVTSLGQGVGNEQFF.

The J gene is TRBJ1-2, the V gene TRBV5-5; a weak D match, TRBD1 (5 bases). Germline loops: CDR1 SGHKS, CDR2 YYEKEE (reference sequence). The CDR3 spans 15 residues. The V end was cut by 0 bases, the J end by 4 bases, with 13 bases between. The DNA of the CDR3 is TGTGCCAGCAGCTTGGGAGGCAGGGCAAGCTATGGCTACACCTTC. Protein product: CASSLGGRASYGYTF. The whole variable domain, filled in from reference TRBV5-5 and TRBJ1-2, reads DAGVTQSPTHLIKTRGQQVTLRCSPISGHKSVSWYQQVLGQGPQFIFQYYEKEERGRGNFPDRFSARQFPNYSSELNVNALLLGDSALYLCASSLGGRASYGYTFGSGTRLTVV.

V gene TRBV27 combines with J gene TRBJ2-7; no clear D. The V gene's germline CDR1 is MNHEY and CDR2 SMNVEV (reference sequence). CDR3 length: 13 amino acids. V dropped 4 bases and J dropped 3 bases, with 10 bases sitting between them. CDR3 DNA sequence: TGTGCCAGCAGTTGGCGGCCTTACTACGAGCAGTACTTC. Amino acids: CASSWRPYYEQYF.

The gene calls are TRBV18 and TRBJ1-6, with D hard to call. Germline V gene data show CDR1 as KGHSH and CDR2 as LQKENI. The CDR3 spans 16 residues. The V end lost 2 bases, the J end lost 0 bases, and 8 bases lay between the germline ends. The CDR3 region is CASSPSQVSYNSPLHF. The DNA for the CDR3 is TGTGCCAGCTCACCAAGCCAGGTCTCCTATAATTCACCCCTCCACTTT.

The chain employs TRBV7-2 and TRBJ1-2; 7 bases are shared with TRBD1. The CDR3 consists of 15 residues. V trimming: 6 bases; J trimming: 3 bases; junction bases outside the gene matches: 10. Per the germline V gene, CDR1 is SGHTA and CDR2 is FQGNSA. The CDR3 is CASRKIQGGHYGYTF. In DNA form, the CDR3 reads TGTGCCAGCAGGAAAATTCAAGGGGGCCACTATGGCTACACCTTC.

The chain uses TRBV11-3 and TRBJ2-2; D may be TRBD1 (6 bases). V gave up 7 bases and J gave up 5 bases, with 17 bases separating them. This CDR3 region has 15 residues. Germline CDR1 and CDR2: SGHNT and YENEEA. The CDR3 nucleotides are TGTGCCAGCACCCAGGGGCCAGGAACAACCGGGGAGCTGTTTTTT. Translation: CASTQGPGTTGELFF.

CDR3 amino acids: CASSYSTTGRSTGANVLTF. In DNA form, the CDR3 reads TGTGCCAGCAGTTACTCGACTACGGGAAGGTCGACTGGGGCCAACGTCCTGACTTTC. The chain employs TRBV6-2 or TRBV6-3 and TRBJ2-6; tentatively, D is TRBD2 (5 bases). Germline assignment: CDR1 MNHEY and CDR2 SVGEGT. Trimming cost V 0 bases and J 2 bases, with 17 bases left between them. This CDR3 is built from 19 residues.